The text below deals with one T cell receptor (beta chain). This table comes from immunoSEQ multiplex PCR, and its TCRdb copy is limited to in-frame clones, with some not included. This table has roughly 51,000 clones, around 94% appearing once. V gave up 0 bases and J gave up 6 bases; unmatched junction bases: 5. The CDR3 is 15 residues long. Germline loops: CDR1 SEHNR, CDR2 FQNEAQ (reference sequence). The data stem from a study of T cell changes during pregnancy in multiple sclerosis. Sequenced here: CD8+ T cells from peripheral blood mononuclear cells, sampled before pregnancy. The chain is built from TRBV7-9 and TRBJ2-7; 10 bases are a match to TRBD2. The TCR was taken from a female donor with multiple sclerosis, enrolled in a pregnancy study. CDR3: CASSLAPSGRAEQYF. The CDR3 nucleotides read TGTGCCAGCAGCTTAGCGCCCAGCGGGAGGGCCGAGCAGTACTTC.